This T cell receptor (beta chain) was documented in a study of tumour-infiltrating T cells in Burkitt lymphoma. Study overall: Overall and progression-free survival were predicted by productive clonality.

Method: immunoSEQ multiplex PCR; TCRdb's copy keeps in-frame clones and lacks some. This sample has hundreds of clones; 19% occur once, and the top ten carry around 74%. Germline loops: CDR1 SGHRS, CDR2 YFSETQ. V dropped 6 bases and J dropped 2 bases, with 11 bases sitting between them. The CDR3 runs 13 residues. This clone counts as large. The sequence derives from a human donor with Burkitt lymphoma. The chain joins TRBV5-1 to TRBJ2-5; the D gene is possibly TRBD1 (6 bases). Sequenced: tumor tissue. The CDR3 protein is CASKQGLQETQYF. The DNA for the CDR3 is TGCGCCAGCAAGCAGGGGCTACAAGAGACCCAGTACTTC. Combining the CDR3 with reference TRBV5-1 and TRBJ2-5 gives the whole variable domain KAGVTQTPRYLIKTRGQQVTLSCSPISGHRSVSWYQQTPGQGLQFLFEYFSETQRNKGNFPGRFSGRQFSNSRSEMNVSTLELGDSALYLCASKQGLQETQYFGPGTRLLVL.